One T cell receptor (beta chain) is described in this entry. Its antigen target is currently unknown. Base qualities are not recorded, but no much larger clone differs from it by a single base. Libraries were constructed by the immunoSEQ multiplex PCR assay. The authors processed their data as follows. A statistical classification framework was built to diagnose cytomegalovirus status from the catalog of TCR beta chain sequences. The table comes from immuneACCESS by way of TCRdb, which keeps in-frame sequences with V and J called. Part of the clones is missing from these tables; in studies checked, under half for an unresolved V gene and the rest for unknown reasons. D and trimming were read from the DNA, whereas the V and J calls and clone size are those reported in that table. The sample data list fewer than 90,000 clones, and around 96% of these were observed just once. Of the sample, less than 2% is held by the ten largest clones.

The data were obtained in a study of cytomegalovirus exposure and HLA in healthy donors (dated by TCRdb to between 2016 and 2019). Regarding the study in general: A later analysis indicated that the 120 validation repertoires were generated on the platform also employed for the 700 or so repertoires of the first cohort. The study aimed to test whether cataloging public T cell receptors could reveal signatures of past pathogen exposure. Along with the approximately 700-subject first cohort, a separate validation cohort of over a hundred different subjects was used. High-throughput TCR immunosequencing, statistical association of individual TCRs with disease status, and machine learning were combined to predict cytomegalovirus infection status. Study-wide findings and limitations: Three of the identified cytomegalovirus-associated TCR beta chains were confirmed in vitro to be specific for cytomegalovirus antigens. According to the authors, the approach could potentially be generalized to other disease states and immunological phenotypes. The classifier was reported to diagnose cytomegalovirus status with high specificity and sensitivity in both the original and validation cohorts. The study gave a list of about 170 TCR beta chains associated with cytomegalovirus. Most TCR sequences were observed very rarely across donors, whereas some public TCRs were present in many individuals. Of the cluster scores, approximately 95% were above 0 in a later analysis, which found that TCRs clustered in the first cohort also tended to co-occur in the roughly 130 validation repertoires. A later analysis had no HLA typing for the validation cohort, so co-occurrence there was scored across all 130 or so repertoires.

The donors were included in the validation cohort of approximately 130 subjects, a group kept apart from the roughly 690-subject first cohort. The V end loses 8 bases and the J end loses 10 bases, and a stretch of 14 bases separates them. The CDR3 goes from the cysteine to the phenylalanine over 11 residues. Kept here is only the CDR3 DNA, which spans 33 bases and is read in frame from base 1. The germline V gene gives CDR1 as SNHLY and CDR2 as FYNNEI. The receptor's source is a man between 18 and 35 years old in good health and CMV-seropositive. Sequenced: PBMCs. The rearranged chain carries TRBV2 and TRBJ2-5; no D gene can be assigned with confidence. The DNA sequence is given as TGTGCCAGCTACCTGCTCCGGGTCCAGTACTTC. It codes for CASYLLRVQYF.